This T cell receptor beta chain was sequenced for a study of cytomegalovirus exposure and HLA in healthy donors. Overall study context: The same platform was used for the roughly 130 validation repertoires and the roughly 700 first-cohort repertoires, a later analysis reported.

CDR3 length: 14 amino acids. CDR1 and CDR2 (germline): SGHVS, FNYEAQ. V was shortened by 2 bases and J by 4 bases, with 8 bases between the two germline ends. The assay was immunoSEQ multiplex PCR, and TCRdb's table has in-frame clones only and misses some. This repertoire shows approximately 150,000 clones, around four fifths found once; its top ten account for 2% to 2.5%. Worth noting for this clone: Its antigen remains unidentified.

Study-wide findings and caveats: In the 120 validation repertoires, a later analysis found that first-cohort TCR clusters tended to co-occur. Many donors carried some public TCRs, although rarity characterized most TCR sequences.

The origin of this receptor is a man younger than 40 in good health and CMV-seropositive. The chain carries TRBV7-6 and TRBJ1-4; D may be TRBD1 (5 bases). The specimen sequenced was PBMCs. This CDR3 reads CASSLSGRNEKLFF. The CDR3 bases are TGTGCCAGCAGCTTATCAGGGCGTAATGAAAAACTGTTTTTT. Full variable domain (missing parts from reference TRBV7-6 and TRBJ1-4): GAGVSQSPRYKVTKRGQDVALRCDPISGHVSLYWYRQALGQGPEFLTYFNYEAQQDKSGLPNDRFSAERPEGSISTLTIQRTEQRDSAMYRCASSLSGRNEKLFFGSGTQLSVL.